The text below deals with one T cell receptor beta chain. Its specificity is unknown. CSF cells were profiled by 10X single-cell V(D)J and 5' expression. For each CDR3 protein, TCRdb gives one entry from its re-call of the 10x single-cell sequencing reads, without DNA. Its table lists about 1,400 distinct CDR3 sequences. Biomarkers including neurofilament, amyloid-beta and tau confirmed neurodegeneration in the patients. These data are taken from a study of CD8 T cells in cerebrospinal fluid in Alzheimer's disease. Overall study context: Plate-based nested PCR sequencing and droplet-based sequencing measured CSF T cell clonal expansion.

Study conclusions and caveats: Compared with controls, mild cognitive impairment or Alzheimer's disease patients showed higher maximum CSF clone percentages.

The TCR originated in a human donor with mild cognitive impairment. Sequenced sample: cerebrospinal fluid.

This chain's CDR3 is CASSLIKSAVEQFF. V is TRBV13 and J is TRBJ2-1. Germline V gene sequence: CDR1 PRHDT, CDR2 FYEKMQ (reference sequence). The CDR3 has 14 residues.